This is a list of T cell receptor beta chains from one sample in a study of blood T cell repertoires in COVID-19. Profiling relied on immunoSEQ multiplex PCR, and the TCRdb table lists in-frame clones only, not all of them. The table lists a few hundred thousand clones, around 89% of them singletons, with roughly 0.8% in the top ten. The sequencing sample was made of peripheral blood. These receptors all come from a man aged 30 to 39 with acute or convalescent COVID-19. Both conserved end residues are trimmed from each CDR3. Each record gives: V gene, D gene, J gene, CDR3 protein. D genes are given only for firm matches.

v_call: TRBV9
d_call: TRBD2
j_call: TRBJ2-5
cdr3_aa: ASSARTSGMYQETQY

v_call: TRBV5-1
d_call: TRBD2
j_call: TRBJ2-1
cdr3_aa: ASSLAGTSSNEQF

v_call: TRBV28
d_call: TRBD1
j_call: TRBJ1-2
cdr3_aa: ASSLLPGQPDGYT

v_call: TRBV30
d_call: TRBD2
j_call: TRBJ2-3
cdr3_aa: AWSRSSGGAVTDTQY

v_call: TRBV30
d_call: -
j_call: TRBJ2-1
cdr3_aa: AWSGISSYNEQF

v_call: TRBV2
d_call: -
j_call: TRBJ2-1
cdr3_aa: ASLQGTSYNEQF

v_call: TRBV7-3
d_call: -
j_call: TRBJ2-1
cdr3_aa: ASSPDRNNEQF

v_call: TRBV3-1/TRBV3-2
d_call: -
j_call: TRBJ2-7
cdr3_aa: ASSQVRPTEQY

v_call: TRBV29-1
d_call: -
j_call: TRBJ1-1
cdr3_aa: SVAWNTEAF

v_call: TRBV3-1/TRBV3-2
d_call: TRBD1
j_call: TRBJ1-6
cdr3_aa: ASSQLGQANSPLH

v_call: TRBV7-3
d_call: -
j_call: TRBJ1-1
cdr3_aa: ASGRTEDTEAF

v_call: TRBV30
d_call: TRBD1
j_call: TRBJ2-7
cdr3_aa: AWSARQGLIGEQY

v_call: TRBV14
d_call: TRBD2
j_call: TRBJ2-5
cdr3_aa: ASSQSSRTGRTSGQETQY

v_call: TRBV25-1
d_call: TRBD1
j_call: TRBJ1-2
cdr3_aa: ASSVQGAYYGYT

v_call: TRBV13
d_call: -
j_call: TRBJ2-6
cdr3_aa: ASSLLSGANVLT

v_call: TRBV29-1
d_call: TRBD1
j_call: TRBJ1-1
cdr3_aa: SVQQGGITEAF

v_call: TRBV19
d_call: TRBD1
j_call: TRBJ2-7
cdr3_aa: ASSIRQGGKSYEQY

v_call: TRBV2
d_call: -
j_call: TRBJ1-1
cdr3_aa: ASGGGHTEAF

v_call: TRBV28
d_call: -
j_call: TRBJ1-2
cdr3_aa: ASSTSGAAHGYGYT

v_call: TRBV15
d_call: -
j_call: TRBJ2-5
cdr3_aa: ATSRSRGGETQY

v_call: TRBV30
d_call: -
j_call: TRBJ1-4
cdr3_aa: AWSVGGINEKLF

v_call: TRBV19
d_call: TRBD1
j_call: TRBJ2-1
cdr3_aa: ASSSWTGGSYNEQF

v_call: TRBV27
d_call: TRBD1
j_call: TRBJ1-4
cdr3_aa: ASTTHRGREKLF

v_call: TRBV6-5
d_call: TRBD1
j_call: TRBJ1-1
cdr3_aa: ASSKKTGVNTEAF

v_call: TRBV6-5
d_call: -
j_call: TRBJ2-1
cdr3_aa: ASNQAASSYNEQF

v_call: TRBV16
d_call: TRBD1
j_call: TRBJ1-1
cdr3_aa: ASSHGQGNTEAF

v_call: TRBV5-4
d_call: -
j_call: TRBJ2-5
cdr3_aa: ASSLNLNLETQY

v_call: TRBV29-1
d_call: TRBD1
j_call: TRBJ2-2
cdr3_aa: SVGQGMGTGELF

v_call: TRBV5-1
d_call: TRBD1
j_call: TRBJ1-6
cdr3_aa: ASSQGQINSPLH

v_call: TRBV30
d_call: -
j_call: TRBJ1-4
cdr3_aa: AWSVHGGAEEKLF

v_call: TRBV7-8
d_call: -
j_call: TRBJ1-1
cdr3_aa: ASSFLQGRNTEAF

v_call: TRBV6-1
d_call: -
j_call: TRBJ1-6
cdr3_aa: ASSEAGSNSPLH

v_call: TRBV4-2
d_call: -
j_call: TRBJ2-3
cdr3_aa: ASSPTMASTDTQY

v_call: TRBV19
d_call: TRBD1
j_call: TRBJ1-2
cdr3_aa: ASSILNSGTGENGYT

v_call: TRBV19
d_call: TRBD2
j_call: TRBJ2-3
cdr3_aa: ATTTSGTTDTQY

v_call: TRBV11-2
d_call: TRBD2
j_call: TRBJ2-7
cdr3_aa: ASSLAGGNLEQY

v_call: TRBV7-8
d_call: TRBD2
j_call: TRBJ2-3
cdr3_aa: ASSLYFVLAGPSTDTQY

v_call: TRBV25-1
d_call: -
j_call: TRBJ1-1
cdr3_aa: ASSDPGVGTEAF

v_call: TRBV6-2/TRBV6-3
d_call: -
j_call: TRBJ1-2
cdr3_aa: ASSYSRGTYGYT

v_call: TRBV5-1
d_call: -
j_call: TRBJ2-5
cdr3_aa: ASSKLENHPETQY

v_call: TRBV28
d_call: TRBD1
j_call: TRBJ2-1
cdr3_aa: ASTQGGLTGSGEQF

v_call: TRBV2
d_call: -
j_call: TRBJ1-4
cdr3_aa: ASEYRVREKLF

v_call: TRBV28
d_call: TRBD1
j_call: TRBJ1-4
cdr3_aa: ASRPDRDAFNEKLF

v_call: TRBV5-1
d_call: -
j_call: TRBJ2-7
cdr3_aa: ASSPTTDNYEQY

v_call: TRBV4-1
d_call: TRBD1
j_call: TRBJ2-7
cdr3_aa: ASSQGQGPIYEQY

v_call: TRBV6-4
d_call: TRBD2
j_call: TRBJ2-1
cdr3_aa: ASSDLRPGGEQF

v_call: TRBV10-3
d_call: TRBD2
j_call: TRBJ2-7
cdr3_aa: AISGSGRAYEQY

v_call: TRBV28
d_call: -
j_call: TRBJ1-5
cdr3_aa: ASSLAAGLKSNQPQH

v_call: TRBV27
d_call: -
j_call: TRBJ1-6
cdr3_aa: ASTITSSYNSPLH

v_call: TRBV5-1
d_call: TRBD1
j_call: TRBJ2-5
cdr3_aa: ASSLGTGGMETQY

v_call: TRBV27
d_call: TRBD1
j_call: TRBJ1-1
cdr3_aa: ASRTGGKAF

v_call: TRBV5-1
d_call: -
j_call: TRBJ2-2
cdr3_aa: ASSLLYNTGELF